A selection of T cell receptor beta chains follows, all from one sample in a study of control samples from healthy donors and cancer patients. Sequenced by immunoSEQ multiplex PCR; TCRdb stores in-frame clones only, minus some. The table shows more than 25,000 clones, with 91% occurring only once. What was sequenced was PBMCs. Receptor source: a man aged 50-60 years with lung cancer. Each CDR3 is given with its conserved first and last residue. The order of the fields is CDR3 protein, CDR3 DNA, D gene, V gene, J gene, clone size. A D gene is named only where the DNA matches it firmly. Not every row has a clone size; where given, it reads once, few, many or a size class.

cdr3_aa: CSVAFESWKGYTF; cdr3_nt: TGCAGCGTGGCATTCGAAAGTTGGAAGGGCTACACCTTC; d_call: -; v_call: TRBV29-1; j_call: TRBJ1-2; clone_size: -
cdr3_aa: CASSNHPDSECTDTQYF; cdr3_nt: TGTGCCAGCAGCAATCACCCTGACAGCGAATGCACAGATACGCAGTATTTT; d_call: -; v_call: TRBV21-1; j_call: TRBJ2-3; clone_size: -
cdr3_aa: CASRVRDSYNSPLHF; cdr3_nt: TGTGCCAGCAGGGTTCGGGACTCCTATAATTCACCCCTCCACTTT; d_call: -; v_call: TRBV5-6; j_call: TRBJ1-6; clone_size: -
cdr3_aa: CASSLQQVYNEQFF; cdr3_nt: TGTGCCAGCAGTTTACAACAGGTTTACAATGAGCAGTTCTTC; d_call: -; v_call: TRBV28; j_call: TRBJ2-1; clone_size: -
cdr3_aa: CASSRGDGNTIYF; cdr3_nt: TGTGCCAGCAGTCGTGGAGACGGAAACACCATATATTTT; d_call: -; v_call: TRBV9; j_call: TRBJ1-3; clone_size: few
cdr3_aa: CASSPRASFRATNEKLFF; cdr3_nt: TGTGCCAGCAGCCCTCGCGCGTCTTTCAGGGCAACTAATGAAAAACTGTTTTTT; d_call: -; v_call: TRBV3-1/TRBV3-2; j_call: TRBJ1-4; clone_size: -
cdr3_aa: CASSTGSSTDTQYF; cdr3_nt: TGCGCCAGCAGCACGGGGTCTAGCACAGATACGCAGTATTTT; d_call: -; v_call: TRBV5-1; j_call: TRBJ2-3; clone_size: -
cdr3_aa: CASSLPAGGLSYNEQFF; cdr3_nt: TGTGCCAGCAGCTTACCCGCAGGGGGCCTATCCTACAATGAGCAGTTCTTC; d_call: TRBD1; v_call: TRBV11-2; j_call: TRBJ2-1; clone_size: -
cdr3_aa: CASSRQNNEQFF; cdr3_nt: TGTGCCAGCAGCCGACAGAACAATGAGCAGTTCTTC; d_call: -; v_call: TRBV6-2/TRBV6-3; j_call: TRBJ2-1; clone_size: -
cdr3_aa: CASTPGTHSPLHF; cdr3_nt: TGTGCCAGCACCCCCGGGACACATTCACCCCTCCACTTT; d_call: -; v_call: TRBV12-3/TRBV12-4; j_call: TRBJ1-6; clone_size: -
cdr3_aa: CARGNGNQPQHF; cdr3_nt: TGTGCCAGGGGCAATGGCAATCAGCCCCAGCATTTT; d_call: -; v_call: TRBV2; j_call: TRBJ1-5; clone_size: once
cdr3_aa: CASSTSTGGVVNEQFF; cdr3_nt: TGCGCCAGCAGCACCTCGACAGGGGGCGTTGTAAATGAGCAGTTCTTC; d_call: TRBD1; v_call: TRBV5-1; j_call: TRBJ2-1; clone_size: -
cdr3_aa: CASSLLGGGEAFF; cdr3_nt: TGTGCCAGCAGCTTATTAGGGGGAGGTGAAGCTTTCTTT; d_call: -; v_call: TRBV7-3; j_call: TRBJ1-1; clone_size: -
cdr3_aa: CASSPRATSTDTQYF; cdr3_nt: TGTGCCAGCAGCCCAAGGGCCACTAGCACAGATACGCAGTATTTT; d_call: -; v_call: TRBV7-8; j_call: TRBJ2-3; clone_size: once
cdr3_aa: CASSLGGQGGTEAFF; cdr3_nt: TGTGCCAGCAGTCTCGGGGGACAGGGGGGGACTGAAGCTTTCTTT; d_call: TRBD1; v_call: TRBV28; j_call: TRBJ1-1; clone_size: -
cdr3_aa: CASSVVEYNSPLHF; cdr3_nt: TGTGCCAGCAGCGTTGTGGAGTATAATTCACCCCTCCACTTT; d_call: -; v_call: TRBV11-1; j_call: TRBJ1-6; clone_size: -
cdr3_aa: CASKTPVEETQYF; cdr3_nt: TGTGCCAGCAAGACCCCAGTTGAGGAGACCCAGTACTTC; d_call: -; v_call: TRBV7-2; j_call: TRBJ2-5; clone_size: -
cdr3_aa: CASSAAQGSFNTEAFF; cdr3_nt: TGCGCCAGCAGCGCTGCGCAGGGCAGTTTCAACACTGAAGCTTTCTTT; d_call: -; v_call: TRBV5-1; j_call: TRBJ1-1; clone_size: -
cdr3_aa: CASSLSGRTTSGNTIYF; cdr3_nt: TGTGCCAGCAGTTTAAGCGGCAGGACGACCTCTGGAAACACCATATATTTT; d_call: -; v_call: TRBV27; j_call: TRBJ1-3; clone_size: -
cdr3_aa: CASSFGRGSYNSPLHF; cdr3_nt: TGTGCCAGCAGCTTTGGACGGGGCTCCTATAATTCACCCCTCCACTTT; d_call: -; v_call: TRBV5-5; j_call: TRBJ1-6; clone_size: -
cdr3_aa: CASRGRGLPSGANVLTF; cdr3_nt: TGTGCCAGCAGGGGCAGGGGGCTACCCTCTGGGGCCAACGTCCTGACTTTC; d_call: TRBD1; v_call: TRBV5-8; j_call: TRBJ2-6; clone_size: -
cdr3_aa: CASSSSQLAGGYNEQFF; cdr3_nt: TGTGCCAGCTCATCCTCCCAACTAGCGGGGGGTTACAATGAGCAGTTCTTC; d_call: TRBD2; v_call: TRBV18; j_call: TRBJ2-1; clone_size: once
cdr3_aa: CASSLTRGYGYTF; cdr3_nt: TGTGCCAGCAGTTTAACCCGCGGCTATGGCTACACCTTC; d_call: -; v_call: TRBV28; j_call: TRBJ1-2; clone_size: -
cdr3_aa: CASSSSGGGWTEAFF; cdr3_nt: TGTGCCAGCAGCTCCTCAGGGGGCGGATGGACTGAAGCTTTCTTT; d_call: TRBD1; v_call: TRBV7-9; j_call: TRBJ1-1; clone_size: -
cdr3_aa: CASSLGTLTEAFF; cdr3_nt: TGTGCCAGCAGCTTAGGGACCCTCACTGAAGCTTTCTTT; d_call: -; v_call: TRBV11-3; j_call: TRBJ1-1; clone_size: once
cdr3_aa: CASSSTYEQYF; cdr3_nt: TGTGCCAGCAGCTCGACCTACGAGCAGTACTTC; d_call: -; v_call: TRBV7-2; j_call: TRBJ2-7; clone_size: -
cdr3_aa: CATSREPLMNTEAFF; cdr3_nt: TGTGCCACCAGCAGAGAACCGCTCATGAACACTGAAGCTTTCTTT; d_call: -; v_call: TRBV15; j_call: TRBJ1-1; clone_size: -
cdr3_aa: CAWSTGTANTGELFF; cdr3_nt: TGTGCCTGGTCCACCGGGACGGCTAACACCGGGGAGCTGTTTTTT; d_call: -; v_call: TRBV30; j_call: TRBJ2-2; clone_size: -
cdr3_aa: CASTPGQGNTGELFF; cdr3_nt: TGTGCCAGCACCCCCGGACAGGGCAACACCGGGGAGCTGTTTTTT; d_call: TRBD1; v_call: TRBV7-2; j_call: TRBJ2-2; clone_size: -
cdr3_aa: CASSLALGAEAFF; cdr3_nt: TGTGCCAGCAGTTTAGCGCTCGGGGCGGAAGCTTTCTTT; d_call: -; v_call: TRBV12-3/TRBV12-4; j_call: TRBJ1-1; clone_size: -
cdr3_aa: CASSVDRAEETQYF; cdr3_nt: TGCGCCAGCAGCGTTGACAGGGCGGAGGAGACCCAGTACTTC; d_call: TRBD1; v_call: TRBV5-1; j_call: TRBJ2-5; clone_size: -
cdr3_aa: CASSSGGAHNEQFF; cdr3_nt: TGTGCCAGCAGTTCCGGGGGGGCGCACAATGAGCAGTTCTTC; d_call: TRBD2; v_call: TRBV27; j_call: TRBJ2-1; clone_size: -
cdr3_aa: CASSEGQGRSYTF; cdr3_nt: TGTGCCAGCAGTGAGGGACAGGGTAGGAGCTACACCTTC; d_call: TRBD1; v_call: TRBV2; j_call: TRBJ1-2; clone_size: -
cdr3_aa: CASSGGYTF; cdr3_nt: TGTGCCTCAAGCGGGGGCTACACCTTC; d_call: -; v_call: TRBV6-4; j_call: TRBJ1-2; clone_size: -
cdr3_aa: CASSLGTVEETQYF; cdr3_nt: TGTGCCAGCAGCTTAGGGACAGTCGAAGAGACCCAGTACTTC; d_call: TRBD1; v_call: TRBV7-3; j_call: TRBJ2-5; clone_size: -
cdr3_aa: CAISGLRQGEEQYF; cdr3_nt: TGTGCCATCAGTGGTCTGAGACAGGGAGAGGAGCAGTACTTC; d_call: TRBD1; v_call: TRBV10-3; j_call: TRBJ2-7; clone_size: few
cdr3_aa: CASNLQETQYF; cdr3_nt: TGTGCCAGCAACCTCCAAGAGACCCAGTACTTC; d_call: -; v_call: TRBV11-2; j_call: TRBJ2-5; clone_size: -
cdr3_aa: CASSSAGTGAFGEAFF; cdr3_nt: TGTGCCAGCAGCTCAGCCGGGACAGGGGCTTTTGGTGAAGCTTTCTTT; d_call: TRBD1; v_call: TRBV11-2; j_call: TRBJ1-1; clone_size: -
cdr3_aa: CASKRTSGGKTYEQYF; cdr3_nt: TGTGCCAGCAAGAGGACTAGCGGGGGGAAAACCTACGAGCAGTACTTC; d_call: TRBD2; v_call: TRBV2; j_call: TRBJ2-7; clone_size: -
cdr3_aa: CASSLSLETQYF; cdr3_nt: TGTGCCAGCAGCTTGTCTCTAGAGACCCAGTACTTC; d_call: -; v_call: TRBV5-6; j_call: TRBJ2-5; clone_size: -